This T cell receptor beta chain was obtained from a study of blood T cell repertoires in COVID-19. Background on the study: There were acute and convalescent COVID-19 samples, and they came from the United States, Italy and Spain. From T cells, B-cell-depleted T cells, or PBMCs came the material, which was cDNA or gDNA.

Source study methods: Cell counts per sample came from amplifying reference gene primers. Method: immunoSEQ multiplex PCR; TCRdb's copy keeps in-frame clones and lacks some. V, J and clone size are those of that table, while D and trimming were read from the DNA. This sample yields around 400,000 clones, of which around 87% are seen a single time; 8% to 13% belongs to the top ten. V dropped 0 bases and J dropped 3 bases, with 11 bases sitting between them. The germline CDR1 and CDR2 sequences are ENHRY and SYGVKD. CDR3 length: 16 amino acids. This clone came up a few times. The chain combines TRBV10-3 with TRBJ1-4; D gene uncertain. This TCR was recovered from a woman aged 25 to 39 with COVID-19, enrolled during active disease. The sample consisted of peripheral blood. DNA of the CDR3: TGTGCCATCAGTGAGTCGACGCAGGCGCCTAATGAAAAACTGTTTTTT. Translation: CAISESTQAPNEKLFF.